This T cell receptor (beta chain) derives from a study of CD8 T cells in ankylosing spondylitis. Germline assignment: CDR1 SGHRS and CDR2 YFSETQ. This CDR3 comprises 14 residues. V trimming: 4 bases; J trimming: 1 base; junction bases outside the gene matches: 3. Study outcomes and limitations: Earlier reports found some motif variants in synovial fluid and blood in reactive arthritis. Made up of eight highly homologous variants, a TCR beta motif appeared characteristic of ankylosing spondylitis blood. CD8+ disease-linked clones were present at relatively low frequencies in blood. Reportedly, disease-linked clones are significantly enriched in ankylosing spondylitis patients' matched synovial fluid.

This clonotype appeared a few times. Its antigen is still unknown. In making TCR beta libraries, quantitative 5'-RACE with molecular barcodes was used. TCRdb reanalysed the 5' RACE reads using MiXCR and keeps one entry per CDR3 protein. The profile covers some 800,000 distinct CDR3 sequences, with 10% to 15% appearing a single time and approximately 0.51% taken by the ten largest. The rearrangement uses TRBV5-1 and TRBJ1-1; 8 bases map to TRBD1. Material: blood, either unsorted or a sorted T cell fraction (not recorded which). This sequence was found in a male donor with ankylosing spondylitis. CDR3 DNA: TGCGCCAGCAGCCACGGGACAGGGAACACTGAAGCTTTCTTT. It yields the protein CASSHGTGNTEAFF.